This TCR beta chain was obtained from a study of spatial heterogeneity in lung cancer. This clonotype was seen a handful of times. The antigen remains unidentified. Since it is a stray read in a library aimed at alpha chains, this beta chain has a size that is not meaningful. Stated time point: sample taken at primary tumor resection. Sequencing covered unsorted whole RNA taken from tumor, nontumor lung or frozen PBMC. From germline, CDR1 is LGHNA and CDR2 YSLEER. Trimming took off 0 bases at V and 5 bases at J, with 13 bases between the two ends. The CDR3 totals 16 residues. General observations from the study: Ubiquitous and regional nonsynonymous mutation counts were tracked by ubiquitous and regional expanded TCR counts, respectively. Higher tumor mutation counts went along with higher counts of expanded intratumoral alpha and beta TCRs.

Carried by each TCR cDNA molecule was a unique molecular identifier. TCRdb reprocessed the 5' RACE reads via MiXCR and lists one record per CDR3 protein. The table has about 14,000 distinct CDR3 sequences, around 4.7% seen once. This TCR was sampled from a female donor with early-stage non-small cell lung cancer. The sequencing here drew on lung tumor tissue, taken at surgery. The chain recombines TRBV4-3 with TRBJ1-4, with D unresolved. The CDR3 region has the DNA TGCGCCAGCAGCCAAGATCGTGGAGGCCTGAATGAAAAACTGTTTTTT. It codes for CASSQDRGGLNEKLFF.